Below are 21 T cell receptor beta chains sequenced from a single sample in a study of T-cell reconstitution after alpha-beta-depleted transplantation in children. Researchers prepared the TCRbeta library using unique molecular identifiers, the study reports. TCRdb independently ran MiXCR on the PCR reads; one entry per CDR3 protein. Here the sample spans roughly 220,000 distinct CDR3 sequences, 12% being singletons. The specimen comprised PBMCs from the stem cell graft donor, sampled from the stem cell graft. Receptors originate from a human donor who donated a stem cell graft to a child with acute lymphoblastic leukemia.

The V call is TRBV5-1, the J call TRBJ1-5; possible D gene TRBD1, 5 bases. V was cut by 0 bases and J by 0 bases, with 7 bases left in between. This CDR3 is built from 15 residues. The germline V gene has CDR1 SGHRS and CDR2 YFSETQ. Here the CDR3 reads CASSLGDYSNQPQHF. Here the CDR3 DNA reads TGCGCCAGCAGCTTGGGGGACTATAGCAATCAGCCCCAGCATTTT.

This clonotype was recorded many times. The CDR3 region has the DNA TGTGCCAGCAGTCCACAGGTCAGGGGACGAGAGACCCAGTACTTC. It codes for CASSPQVRGRETQYF. V usage is TRBV28 and J usage is TRBJ2-5; possibly TRBD1 for D (6 bases). The ends were cut back, 5 bases at V and 4 bases at J, with 17 bases in the middle. Germline CDR1 reads MDHEN; CDR2 reads SYDVKM. CDR3 length: 15 residues.

This clonotype occurred many times. V and J are TRBV7-2 and TRBJ2-7; 12 bases map to TRBD2. Trimming removed 5 bases from V and 4 bases from J; junction bases left unmatched: 9. Germline V gene lookup returns CDR1 SGHTA and CDR2 FQGNSA. The CDR3 extends over 16 amino acids. CDR3 protein: CASSPRLAGDGYEQYF. In nucleotides, the CDR3 is TGTGCCAGCAGCCCCAGACTAGCGGGAGACGGGTACGAGCAGTACTTC. The full variable domain, in which reference TRBV7-2 and TRBJ2-7 provide the parts outside the CDR3, is GAGVSQSPSNKVTEKGKDVELRCDPISGHTALYWYRQSLGQGLEFLIYFQGNSAPDKSGLPSDRFSAERTGGSVSTLTIQRTQQEDSAVYLCASSPRLAGDGYEQYFGPGTRLTVT.

Comment on this clonotype: This may be a read error: a much more frequent sequence differs by one nucleotide. The genes are TRBV4-3 and TRBJ2-7; a weak D match, TRBD2 (6 bases). The CDR3 runs 13 residues. Germline V CDR1 and CDR2: LGHNA, YSLEER. The CDR3 DNA reads TGCGCCATCAGCCAAGAGGCAGGGAGGCGGCAGTACTTC. Its translation is CAISQEAGRRQYF.

The table lists this clonotype with many counts. The chain combines TRBV20-1 with TRBJ2-7; 8 bases map to TRBD2. The germline CDR1 and CDR2 sequences are DFQATT and SNEGSKA (reference sequence). With V trimmed by 1 base and J by 2 bases, 1 base remained unmatched. CDR3 size: 13 residues. CDR3 nucleotide sequence: TGCAGTGCTAGAGTAGCGGGGCCCTACGAGCAGTACTTC. This gives the protein CSARVAGPYEQYF.

In this sample, this clonotype turned up many times. The V call is TRBV6-1, the J call TRBJ2-5; 8 nucleotides line up with TRBD1. The germline gives CDR1 MNHNS, CDR2 SASEGT. This CDR3 contains 16 residues. J gave up 1 base and V 6 bases, and 10 bases lay outside the gene matches. CDR3 sequence: CASRSDRGTGQETQYF. The CDR3 nucleotides are TGTGCCAGCAGGTCCGACAGGGGAACGGGCCAAGAGACCCAGTACTTC.

This clonotype was counted many times. The rearrangement links TRBV3-1 to TRBJ2-1, with 8 bases identical to TRBD2. J gave up 0 bases and V 0 bases, and 1 base lay outside the gene matches. Per germline, CDR1 LGHDT and CDR2 YNNKEL (reference sequence). This CDR3 region has 16 residues. CDR3: CASSQELADSYNEQFF. For the CDR3, the DNA is TGTGCCAGCAGCCAAGAACTAGCGGACTCCTACAATGAGCAGTTCTTC.

This clonotype was seen at least ten times. V gene TRBV28 combines with J gene TRBJ2-5; weak D call: TRBD1 (5 bases). Trimming removed 6 bases from V and 5 bases from J, with 16 bases in between. The CDR3 is made up of 14 amino acids. Germline assignment: CDR1 MDHEN and CDR2 SYDVKM. This CDR3 is CASRYTAYRETQYF. The DNA for the CDR3 is TGTGCCAGCAGATATACAGCTTACAGGGAGACCCAGTACTTC.

There are many counts of this clonotype. The junction does not match germline at one end; this may be a read error. The rearrangement joins TRBV7-7 to TRBJ2-5; TRBD2 matches 11 bases. Germline CDR1 reads SSHAT; CDR2 reads FNYEAQ (reference sequence). This CDR3 region has 17 residues. The CDR3 is CASSKALGLAEQETQYF. CDR3 nucleotides: TGTGCTAGCAGCAAGGCTTTGGGACTAGCGGAACAAGAGACCCAGTACTTC.

Ten or more counts support this clonotype. The gene calls are TRBV6-5 and TRBJ2-3; 8 bases map to TRBD2. The CDR3 totals 16 residues. J gave up 2 bases and V 0 bases, and 4 bases lay outside the gene matches. Germline V CDR1 and CDR2: MNHEY, SVGAGI. This chain's CDR3 is CASSYSGSGVTDTQYF. CDR3 nucleotides: TGTGCCAGCAGTTACTCGGGTAGCGGGGTCACAGATACGCAGTATTTT.

The chain carries TRBV5-4 and TRBJ2-2; D could derive from TRBD1 or TRBD2 (5 bases each). The V and J ends lost 4 bases and 1 base respectively, with 11 bases between them. Germline-derived CDR1 and CDR2 are SGHNT and YYREEE (reference sequence). CDR3 length: 15 amino acids. The chain's CDR3 is CASSGGALNTGELFF. CDR3 bases: TGTGCCAGCAGCGGGGGAGCTTTGAACACCGGGGAGCTGTTTTTT.

The table lists this clonotype with many counts. The chain uses TRBV10-3 and TRBJ2-1; 9 nucleotides line up with TRBD2. The CDR3 extends over 14 amino acids. V was pared by 3 bases and J by 8 bases, with 5 bases of the junction left unmatched. CDR1 is ENHRY, CDR2 SYGVKD, per germline. CDR3 bases: TGTGCCATCAGTGACCTTAGCGGGAGTGATGAGCAGTTCTTC. Encoded protein: CAISDLSGSDEQFF.

The V call is TRBV14, the J call TRBJ1-1; unclear D gene. Germline V gene sequence: CDR1 SGHDN, CDR2 FVKESK. There are 11 residues in the CDR3. V dropped 0 bases and J dropped 11 bases, with 7 bases sitting between them. The CDR3 loop reads CASSQDSRAFF. The CDR3 nucleotides are TGTGCCAGCAGCCAAGATTCTCGGGCTTTCTTT.

At least ten counts were recorded for this clonotype. V gene TRBV10-3 combines with J gene TRBJ2-7; D not certain. The germline V gene has CDR1 ENHRY and CDR2 SYGVKD. The CDR3 spans 13 residues. V lost 3 bases and J lost 3, with 9 bases in between. The CDR3 sequence: CAISDLQIYEQYF. The CDR3 bases are TGTGCCATCAGTGACCTACAGATCTACGAGCAGTACTTC.

This clonotype has a single count. The CDR3 sequence is CASSLYGGAPDYGYTF. In DNA, the CDR3 is TGTGCCAGCAGCTTATACGGGGGGGCTCCCGACTATGGCTACACCTTC. The chain employs TRBV5-4 and TRBJ1-2, with D possibly matching TRBD1 (6 bases). CDR1 and CDR2 from the germline V gene are SGHNT and YYREEE (reference sequence). The CDR3 spans 16 residues. Between the trimmed V and J ends, which lost 2 bases and 3 bases, there was a span of 17 bases.

This clonotype was observed many times. This chain connects TRBV5-1 to TRBJ1-1; unclear D gene. This CDR3 contains 15 residues. Germline CDR1 SGHRS, CDR2 YFSETQ. V was trimmed by 0 bases and J by 1 base, leaving 10 bases between them. CDR3: CASSLAVTRNTEAFF. The CDR3 DNA follows: TGCGCCAGCAGCTTGGCCGTGACCAGGAACACTGAAGCTTTCTTT.

In its sample, this clonotype was seen many times. This chain joins TRBV11-2 and TRBJ1-2, with D possibly TRBD1 on 6 matching bases. Germline CDR1 SGHAT, CDR2 FQNNGV. V lost 2 bases to trimming and J lost 6 bases, with 13 bases between them. The CDR3 is 14 residues long. CDR3 region: CASSLSGQYDGYTF. CDR3 nucleotide sequence: TGTGCCAGCAGCTTATCCGGACAGTACGATGGCTACACCTTC.

The table lists this clonotype with many counts. The rearrangement links TRBV7-9 to TRBJ1-1, with D tentatively TRBD1 (5 bases). Trimming removed 5 bases from V and 0 bases from J, with 16 bases in between. Germline CDR1 reads SEHNR; CDR2 reads FQNEAQ (reference sequence). The CDR3 consists of 16 residues. CDR3 in amino acids: CASSLWGRGMNTEAFF. CDR3 nucleotide sequence: TGTGCCAGCAGCCTTTGGGGCCGGGGGATGAACACTGAAGCTTTCTTT.

This clonotype was recorded many times. This sequence joins TRBV7-2 and TRBJ2-1; TRBD1 agrees at 8 bases. Germline V gene data show CDR1 as SGHTA and CDR2 as FQGNSA. The CDR3 consists of 14 residues. With 6 bases clipped from V and 8 bases from J, the junction kept 9 bases outside the gene matches. The CDR3 coding sequence is TGTGCCAGCAGAGCCTCAGGGGGCGCCTATGAGCAGTTCTTC. This sequence encodes CASRASGGAYEQFF.

This clonotype has at least ten counts. This chain uses TRBV5-6 with TRBJ2-7, with unresolved D. This CDR3 region has 11 residues. Germline V gene lookup returns CDR1 SGHDT and CDR2 YYEEEE. The V end was cut by 0 bases, the J end by 7 bases, with 5 bases between. The CDR3 coding sequence is TGTGCCAGCAGCTTGGCCGAGGAGCAGTACTTC. It specifies CASSLAEEQYF.

The chain employs TRBV5-1 and TRBJ1-2; D is unclear. The CDR3 runs to 15 residues. Germline V CDR1 and CDR2: SGHRS, YFSETQ. V lost 3 bases and J lost 7, with 19 bases in between. The CDR3 bases are TGCGCCAGCAGCTCACAGATCCCCGAGCTGGGTGGCTACACCTTC. Translating gives CASSSQIPELGGYTF.